These 5 T cell receptor beta chains were sequenced from one sample in a study of early T cells in non-severe SARS-CoV-2 infection. TCRdb independently ran MiXCR on the 5' RACE reads; one entry per CDR3 protein. The sample consists of 80,000 to 100,000 distinct CDR3 sequences, approximately 15% of them appearing once. Sequenced input: whole blood. The receptor source for this set is an adult who was a healthcare worker with PCR-confirmed SARS-CoV-2 infection or an uninfected control (not recorded which).

Comment on this clonotype: A single base separates this from a much larger clone, so it may be a read error. The chain recombines TRBV4-2 with TRBJ1-4, with TRBD1 matching 10 bases. The CDR3 loop spans 16 amino acids. Germline V gene lookup returns CDR1 LGHNA and CDR2 YNFKEQ. The CDR3 is CVSSQDTGTGAEKLFF. CDR3 coding DNA: TGTGTCAGCAGCCAAGATACCGGGACAGGGGCTGAAAAACTGTTTTTT.

This clonotype was detected only a few times. The chain links TRBV15 to TRBJ1-4, with a tentative D call TRBD1 (5 bases). The CDR3 length is 17 residues. Trimming took off 1 base at V and 5 bases at J, with 17 bases between the two ends. Germline values: CDR1 LNHNV, CDR2 YYDKDF (reference sequence). As DNA, the CDR3 is TGTGCCACCAGCAGAGTTCGATCAGGGAGACGGAATGAAAAACTGTTTTTT. Translating it yields CATSRVRSGRRNEKLFF.

The chain uses TRBV5-1 and TRBJ1-1; D uncertain. Trimming shortened V by 0 bases and J by 0 bases, and 6 bases separated the two germline ends. CDR3 size: 14 residues. The germline V gene has CDR1 SGHRS and CDR2 YFSETQ. For the CDR3, the DNA is TGCGCCAGCAGCTTGGACGGTATGAACACTGAAGCTTTCTTT. This codes for CASSLDGMNTEAFF.

V and J are TRBV29-1 and TRBJ1-2; no definite D call. The V end was cut by 6 bases, the J end by 12 bases, with 14 bases between. The CDR3 has 10 amino acids. In germline, CDR1 is SQVTM, CDR2 ANQGSEA. The CDR3 DNA reads TGCAGCGTGGATATGGGTTGGGACACCTTC. It yields the protein CSVDMGWDTF.

This rearrangement joins TRBV27 to TRBJ2-7, with TRBD1 identical over 7 bases. Looked up from germline, CDR1 is MNHEY and CDR2 is SMNVEV (reference sequence). J was trimmed by 3 bases and V by 10 bases; bases with no gene match: 6. The CDR3 sequence is 12 residues long. The CDR3 sequence is CAIGTAFYEQYF. The CDR3 DNA reads as TGTGCCATCGGGACAGCCTTCTACGAGCAGTACTTC.